Sequencing of this TCR beta chain was carried out in a study of blood T cell repertoires in COVID-19. At the level of the study: The cDNA or gDNA used as material had been derived from T cells, B-cell-depleted T cells, or PBMCs.

As concerns this clone: The junction does not match germline at one end; this may be a read error.

Authors' data handling: Estimated nucleated cell counts came from reference gene primer amplification. The protocol was immunoSEQ multiplex PCR, while the TCRdb copy is restricted to in-frame clones and leaves out a portion. V and J calls and clone size are as listed in that table; D and trimming were resolved from the DNA. The table shows 180,000 or so clones, with 87% occurring only once. The source material was peripheral blood. This sequence originates from a man aged 40-49 years with active or convalescent COVID-19.

The CDR3 protein is CASNLAGGPQETQYF. The CDR3 DNA is TGTGCCAGCAATTTAGCGGGGGGCCCCCAAGAGACCCAGTACTTC. This chain links TRBV28 with TRBJ2-5; 10 nucleotides align to TRBD2. Germline V gene data show CDR1 as MDHEN and CDR2 as SYDVKM. The CDR3 loop spans 15 amino acids.